This TCR beta chain was captured in a study of OX40 agonist ivuxolimab in advanced cancers. About the study: Patients took ivuxolimab, an agonistic anti-OX40 (CD134) antibody. Three patients had partial responses: one hepatocellular carcinoma, two cutaneous melanoma.

Trimming stripped 5 bases from V and 8 bases from J, with 12 bases between. The germline V gene encodes CDR1 SGHTA and CDR2 FQGNSA. The CDR3 has 13 residues. With regard to this clone: What it binds is not known.

Whole-study findings and limits: Partly responding patients at 0.1-3.0 mg/kg showed some of the smallest clonal expansion.

Profiled with immunoSEQ multiplex PCR; TCRdb holds only in-frame clones, not every one. The profile shows 15,000 to 20,000 clones, 70% to 90% of them singletons. It was autoimmune disease history or systemic immunosuppression that excluded patients. This receptor was identified in an adult with an advanced solid tumor such as melanoma, head and neck, liver or kidney cancer. Sequenced material: CD4+ or CD8+ T cells sorted from blood, taken in a trial of the OX40 agonist ivuxolimab. J is TRBJ1-4 and V is TRBV7-2; D is unresolved. The CDR3 reads CASSLRPGEKLFF. CDR3 sequence (DNA): TGTGCCAGCAGCCTACGTCCTGGGGAAAAACTGTTTTTT.